This is a list of T cell receptor beta chains from one sample in a study of molecular identifiers for immune sequencing clone quantification. A single record per CDR3 protein comes from TCRdb applying MiXCR to the PCR reads. The data contain under 600,000 distinct CDR3 sequences, around 21% of them seen just once; the ten biggest clones take up approximately 0.8%. Sequencing input: naive CD8+ T cells from blood, with Jurkat cell RNA spiked in. The source is a human donor in good health. Some libraries in this study had Jurkat cell RNA spiked in. CDR3s include the opening cysteine and the closing phenylalanine or tryptophan. The order of the fields is V gene, clone size, D gene, J gene, CDR3 DNA, CDR3 protein. The D gene is left open where the match is weak. Clone size is shown for a subset of rows, as once, few, many or a class of expanded clone.

>TRBV7-2|many|-|TRBJ2-7
TGTGCCAGCAGCTTAGCGAGCCAGGGGGGCTACGAGCAGTACTTC
CASSLASQGGYEQYF
>TRBV19|-|-|TRBJ2-3
TGTGCCAGTAGTATATGGGCCTCAGGGACAGATACGCAGTATTTT
CASSIWASGTDTQYF
>TRBV4-1|many|-|TRBJ2-7
TGCGCCAGCAGCCAAGGTCCTACGCCCTCCTACGAGCAGTACTTC
CASSQGPTPSYEQYF
>TRBV5-1|many|-|TRBJ2-1
TGCGCCAGCAGCCCCGGTCGTACAAGCAATGAGCAGTTCTTC
CASSPGRTSNEQFF
>TRBV7-9|few|TRBD1|TRBJ1-2
TGTGCCAGCAGCTTAAGCTCCCGGGACAGGGGATTTAGCTACACCTTC
CASSLSSRDRGFSYTF
>TRBV24-1|-|-|TRBJ1-1
TGTGCCACCAGTGCGGGATTGAGCGCTGAAGCTTTCTTT
CATSAGLSAEAFF
>TRBV24-1|many|TRBD1|TRBJ2-3
TGTGCCACCAGTCGACAGGGCCTCACAGATACGCAGTATTTT
CATSRQGLTDTQYF
>TRBV20-1|few|-|TRBJ2-3
TGCAGTGCGAGGACTGATGACGGCACAGATACGCAGTATTTT
CSARTDDGTDTQYF
>TRBV7-9|many|-|TRBJ1-4
TGTGCCAGCAGCTTAGCGGTCCTCTATGAAAAACTGTTTTTT
CASSLAVLYEKLFF
>TRBV30|-|-|TRBJ2-3
TGTGCCTGGAGTCTCCTCGGGGATACGCAGTATTTC
CAWSLLGDTQYF
>TRBV11-2|many|-|TRBJ2-1
TGTGCCAGCAGCTTCGGGACCAGCTCCTACAATGAGCAGTTCTTC
CASSFGTSSYNEQFF